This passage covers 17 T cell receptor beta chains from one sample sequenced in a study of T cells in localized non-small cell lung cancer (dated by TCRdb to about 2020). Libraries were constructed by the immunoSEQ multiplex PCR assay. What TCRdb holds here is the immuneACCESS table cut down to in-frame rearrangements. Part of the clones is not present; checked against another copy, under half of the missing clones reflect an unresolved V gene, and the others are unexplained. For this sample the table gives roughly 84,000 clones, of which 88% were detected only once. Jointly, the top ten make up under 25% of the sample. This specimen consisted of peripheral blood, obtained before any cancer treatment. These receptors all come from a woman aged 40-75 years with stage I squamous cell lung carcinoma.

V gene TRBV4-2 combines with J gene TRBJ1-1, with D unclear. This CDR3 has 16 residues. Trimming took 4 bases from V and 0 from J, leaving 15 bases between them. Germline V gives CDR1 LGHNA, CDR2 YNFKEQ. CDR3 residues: CASSPEPRRLNTEAFF. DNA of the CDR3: TGTGCCAGCAGCCCCGAACCGAGGCGGCTGAACACTGAAGCTTTCTTT.

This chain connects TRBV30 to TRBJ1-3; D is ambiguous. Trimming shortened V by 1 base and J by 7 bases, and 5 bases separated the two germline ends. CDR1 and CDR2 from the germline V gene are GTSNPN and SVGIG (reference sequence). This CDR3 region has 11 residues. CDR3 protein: CAWSEKNTIYF. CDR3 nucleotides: TGTGCCTGGAGTGAGAAGAACACCATATATTTT.

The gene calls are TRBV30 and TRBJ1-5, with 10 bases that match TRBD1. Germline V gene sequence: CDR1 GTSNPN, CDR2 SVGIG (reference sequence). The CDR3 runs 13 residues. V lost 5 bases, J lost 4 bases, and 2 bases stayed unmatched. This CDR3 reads CAWGTGANQPQHF. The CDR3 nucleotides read TGTGCCTGGGGGACAGGGGCAAATCAGCCCCAGCATTTT.

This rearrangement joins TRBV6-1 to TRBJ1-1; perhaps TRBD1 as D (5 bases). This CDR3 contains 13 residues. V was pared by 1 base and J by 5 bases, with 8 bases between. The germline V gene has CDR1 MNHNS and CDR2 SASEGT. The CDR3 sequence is CASSEVRGTEAFF. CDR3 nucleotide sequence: TGTGCCAGCAGTGAAGTAAGGGGAACTGAAGCTTTCTTT.

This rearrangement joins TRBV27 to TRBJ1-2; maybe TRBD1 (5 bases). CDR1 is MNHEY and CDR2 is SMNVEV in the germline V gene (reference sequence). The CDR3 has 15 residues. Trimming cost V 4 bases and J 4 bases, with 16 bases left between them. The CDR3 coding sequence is TGTGCCAGCAGTTCCGGGACCCATGGTGTCTATGGCTACACCTTC. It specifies CASSSGTHGVYGYTF.

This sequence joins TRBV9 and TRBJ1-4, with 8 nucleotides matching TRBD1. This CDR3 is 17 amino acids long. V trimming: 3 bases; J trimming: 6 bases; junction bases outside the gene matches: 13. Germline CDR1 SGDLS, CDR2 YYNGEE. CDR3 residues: CASSAAVSGGWDEKLFF. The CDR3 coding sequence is TGTGCCAGCAGCGCAGCCGTCTCAGGGGGCTGGGATGAAAAACTGTTTTTT.

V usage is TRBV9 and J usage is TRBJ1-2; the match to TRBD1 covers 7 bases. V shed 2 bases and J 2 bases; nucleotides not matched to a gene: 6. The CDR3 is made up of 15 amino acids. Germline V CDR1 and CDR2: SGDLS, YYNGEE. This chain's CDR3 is CASSVGTAMNYGYTF. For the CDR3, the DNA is TGTGCCAGCAGCGTCGGGACAGCAATGAACTATGGCTACACCTTC.

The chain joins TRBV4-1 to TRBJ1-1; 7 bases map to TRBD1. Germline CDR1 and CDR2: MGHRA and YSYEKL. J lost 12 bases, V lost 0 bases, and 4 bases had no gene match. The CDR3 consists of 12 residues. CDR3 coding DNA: TGCGCCAGCAGCCAAGAGAGGGGGCGAACTTTCTTT. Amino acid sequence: CASSQERGRTFF.

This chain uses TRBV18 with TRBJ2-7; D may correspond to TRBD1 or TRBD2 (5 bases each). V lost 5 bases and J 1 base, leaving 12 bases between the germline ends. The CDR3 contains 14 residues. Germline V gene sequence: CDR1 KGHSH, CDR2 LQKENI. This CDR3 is CASSYGTGSYEQYF. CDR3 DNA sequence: TGTGCCAGCTCATACGGGACGGGATCCTACGAGCAGTACTTC.

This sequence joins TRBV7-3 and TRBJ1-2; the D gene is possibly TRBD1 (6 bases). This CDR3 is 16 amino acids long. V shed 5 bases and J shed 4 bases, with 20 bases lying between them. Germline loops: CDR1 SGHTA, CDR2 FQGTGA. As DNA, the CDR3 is TGTGCCAGCAGCGCCACACCAGGGTGGGGGCCCTATGGCTACACCTTC. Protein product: CASSATPGWGPYGYTF.

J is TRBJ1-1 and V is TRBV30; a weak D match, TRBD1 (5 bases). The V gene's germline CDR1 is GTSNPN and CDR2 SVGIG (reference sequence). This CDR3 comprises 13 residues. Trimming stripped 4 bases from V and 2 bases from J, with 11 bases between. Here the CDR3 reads CAWTRGFNTEAFF. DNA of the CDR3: TGTGCCTGGACTAGGGGTTTTAACACTGAAGCTTTCTTT.

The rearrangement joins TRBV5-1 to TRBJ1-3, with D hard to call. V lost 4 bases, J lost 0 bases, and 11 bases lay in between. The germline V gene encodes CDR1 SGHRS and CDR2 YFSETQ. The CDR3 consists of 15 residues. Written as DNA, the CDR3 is TGCGCCAGCAGCCAGGACGGTACCTCTGGAAACACCATATATTTT. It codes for CASSQDGTSGNTIYF.

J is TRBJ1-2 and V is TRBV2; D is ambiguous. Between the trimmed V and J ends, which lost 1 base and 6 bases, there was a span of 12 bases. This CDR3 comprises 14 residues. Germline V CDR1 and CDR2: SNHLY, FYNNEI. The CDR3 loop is CASSEGQIRDGYTF. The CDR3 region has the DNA TGTGCCAGCAGTGAAGGGCAGATCAGAGATGGCTACACCTTC.

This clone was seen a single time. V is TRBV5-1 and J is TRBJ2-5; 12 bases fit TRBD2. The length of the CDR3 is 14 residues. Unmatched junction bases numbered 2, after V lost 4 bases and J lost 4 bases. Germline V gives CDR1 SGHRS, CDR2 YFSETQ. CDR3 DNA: TGCGCCAGCAGCCCTAGCGGGGGGGGAGAGACCCAGTACTTC. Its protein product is CASSPSGGGETQYF.

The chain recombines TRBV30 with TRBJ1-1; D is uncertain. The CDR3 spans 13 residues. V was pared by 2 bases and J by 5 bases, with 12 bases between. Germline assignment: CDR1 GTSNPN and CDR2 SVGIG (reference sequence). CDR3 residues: CAWSQELWTEAFF. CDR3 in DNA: TGTGCCTGGAGTCAGGAGTTGTGGACTGAAGCTTTCTTT.

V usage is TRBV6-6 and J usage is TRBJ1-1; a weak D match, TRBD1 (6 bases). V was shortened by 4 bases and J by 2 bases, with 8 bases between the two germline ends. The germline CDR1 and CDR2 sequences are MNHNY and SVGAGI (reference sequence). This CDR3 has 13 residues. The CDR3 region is CASSWGLNTEAFF. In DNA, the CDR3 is TGTGCCAGCAGTTGGGGGCTCAACACTGAAGCTTTCTTT.

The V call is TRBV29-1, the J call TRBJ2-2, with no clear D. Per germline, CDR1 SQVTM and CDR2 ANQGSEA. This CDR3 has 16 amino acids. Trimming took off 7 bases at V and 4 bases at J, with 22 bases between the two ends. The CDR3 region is CSAKIELSAVTGELFF. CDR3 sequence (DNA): TGCAGCGCTAAAATCGAATTAAGTGCGGTCACCGGGGAGCTGTTTTTT.